This T cell receptor beta chain emerged from a study of T cell responses to AZD1222 COVID-19 vaccine. TCRdb's copy holds only in-frame clones and misses some; the assay was immunoSEQ multiplex PCR. The top ten clones hold about a tenth of a sample with 120,000 to 150,000 clones, about 90% of them seen once. Study results and limitations: Just five or six AZD1222 recipients were seropositive at baseline. Repertoire sampling happened only post peak T cell response.

Germline CDR1 and CDR2: LNHDA and SQIVND (reference sequence). After removal of 5 bases from V and 4 bases from J, the junction contained 7 bases not matched to a gene. CDR3 length equals 14 residues. This clone was counted a single time. Its antigen is still unknown. V and J are TRBV19 and TRBJ2-7; 8 nucleotides agree with TRBD1. The TCR sequence derives from an adult who received the AZD1222 COVID-19 vaccine. The specimen comprised peripheral blood, sampled 28 days after the second AZD1222 dose. CDR3 nucleotide sequence: TGTGCCAGTAGTCCCGGGACAGGAGAGTACGAGCAGTACTTC. Protein product: CASSPGTGEYEQYF.